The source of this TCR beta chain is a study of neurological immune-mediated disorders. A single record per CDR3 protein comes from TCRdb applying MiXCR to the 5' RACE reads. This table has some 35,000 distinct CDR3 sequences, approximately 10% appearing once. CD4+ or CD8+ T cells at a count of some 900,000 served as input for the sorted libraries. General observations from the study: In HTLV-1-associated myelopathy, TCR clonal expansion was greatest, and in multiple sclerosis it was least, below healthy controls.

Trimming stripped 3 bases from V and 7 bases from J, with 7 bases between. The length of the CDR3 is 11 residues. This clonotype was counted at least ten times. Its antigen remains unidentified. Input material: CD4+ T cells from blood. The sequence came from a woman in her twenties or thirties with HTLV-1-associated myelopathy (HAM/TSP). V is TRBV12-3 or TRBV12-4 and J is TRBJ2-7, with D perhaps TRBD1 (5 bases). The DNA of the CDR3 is TGTGCCAGCAGTTTCAGGGTGGAGCAGTACTTC. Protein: CASSFRVEQYF.